This T cell receptor beta chain appears in the sequencing data of a study of identical twins. Unique molecular identifiers were present on the cDNA, and a universal primer site came from template switching. TCRdb re-called the 5' RACE reads through MiXCR, storing one row per CDR3 protein. The profile covers about 900,000 distinct CDR3 sequences, with roughly 12% appearing a single time and 1.5% to 2% taken by the ten largest. Germline V gene lookup returns CDR1 SGHAT and CDR2 FQDESV (reference sequence). V gave up 2 bases and J gave up 3 bases, with 23 bases separating them. The length of the CDR3 is 19 residues. These data were likewise used in another study, on yellow fever vaccine responses in identical twins.

The TCR was taken from a woman under 30 in good health. The chain links TRBV11-1 to TRBJ2-1; tentative D call: TRBD2 (6 bases). The sample consisted of PBMCs. The CDR3 nucleotides are TGTGCCAGCAGCTTACCCCGCCCGGGGGAAGCGAACCTCTACAATGAGCAGTTCTTC. This codes for CASSLPRPGEANLYNEQFF.